These 4 T cell receptor beta chains share one sample of origin, sequenced in a study of cytomegalovirus exposure and HLA in healthy donors. Method: immunoSEQ multiplex PCR; TCRdb's copy keeps in-frame clones and lacks some. The sample lists under 100,000 clones, 84% occurring once. The sample taken for sequencing was PBMCs. These receptors all come from a woman aged 18-30 years in good health and CMV-seropositive.

The chain combines TRBV5-1 with TRBJ1-6; 9 bases are a match to TRBD1. Germline CDR1 is SGHRS and CDR2 is YFSETQ. This CDR3 is 16 amino acids long. V shed 4 bases and J 9 bases; nucleotides not matched to a gene: 11. CDR3 nucleotide sequence: TGCGCCAGCAGCCCCGACCCGGGACAGGGTCTTTCACCCCTCCACTTT. This sequence encodes CASSPDPGQGLSPLHF.

This chain links TRBV7-9 with TRBJ2-5; a possible D gene is TRBD1 (5 bases). V was pared by 5 bases and J by 0 bases, with 13 bases between. The germline V gene encodes CDR1 SEHNR and CDR2 FQNEAQ (reference sequence). The CDR3 sequence is 15 residues long. DNA of the CDR3: TGTGCCAGCAGCCAAGGGGCAACGGACCAAGAGACCCAGTACTTC. Translation gives CASSQGATDQETQYF. The whole variable domain, filled in from reference TRBV7-9 and TRBJ2-5, reads DTGVSQNPRHKITKRGQNVTFRCDPISEHNRLYWYRQTLGQGPEFLTYFQNEAQLEKSRLLSDRFSAERPKGSFSTLEIQRTEQGDSAMYLCASSQGATDQETQYFGPGTRLLVL.

This chain connects TRBV30 to TRBJ1-1; TRBD1 is a possible D gene (5 bases). Trimming removed 0 bases at V and 3 bases at J, with 8 bases between. Germline V gives CDR1 GTSNPN, CDR2 SVGIG (reference sequence). This CDR3 comprises 13 residues. The CDR3 here is CAWSVGRDTEAFF. CDR3 DNA: TGTGCCTGGAGTGTGGGCAGGGACACTGAAGCTTTCTTT.

The chain couples TRBV11-2 to TRBJ2-2; D unresolved. CDR1 and CDR2 from the germline V gene are SGHAT and FQNNGV. V lost 3 bases, J lost 4 bases, and 15 bases lay in between. The CDR3 has 16 amino acids. For the CDR3, the DNA is TGTGCCAGCAGCTTCAAGCGTCGATCGGGCACCGGGGAGCTGTTTTTT. It specifies CASSFKRRSGTGELFF.